This passage covers 13 T cell receptor beta chains from one sample sequenced in a study of spatial heterogeneity in lung cancer. From the 5' RACE reads, TCRdb called clonotypes with MiXCR, one entry per CDR3 protein. Altogether tens of thousands of distinct CDR3 sequences are present, approximately 14% being singletons, with the ten largest covering 55% to 70%. The sample's time point: sample taken at primary tumor resection. Sample: PBMCs, taken at surgery. These receptors came from a male donor with early-stage non-small cell lung cancer.

This clonotype came up many times. The chain joins TRBV5-1 to TRBJ2-2; 10 nucleotides agree with TRBD2. J lost 2 bases, V lost 0 bases, and 4 bases had no gene match. The CDR3 has 17 residues. The V gene's germline CDR1 is SGHRS and CDR2 YFSETQ. The CDR3, as DNA: TGCGCCAGCAGCTTGGGACTAGCGGGTCCTAACACCGGGGAGCTGTTTTTT. Its translation: CASSLGLAGPNTGELFF.

A few counts support this clonotype. The chain carries TRBV7-9 and TRBJ2-2; 7 nucleotides align to TRBD1. CDR3 length: 14 amino acids. Germline CDR1 reads SEHNR; CDR2 reads FQNEAQ (reference sequence). The junction had 3 bases not matched to a gene; V was cut back by 4 bases and J by 4 bases. CDR3 DNA sequence: TGTGCCAGCAGCTCGACAGGGCTCACCGGGGAGCTGTTTTTT. Protein: CASSSTGLTGELFF.

At least ten counts were recorded for this clonotype. The chain carries TRBV11-2 and TRBJ1-5; D ambiguous. Germline lookup yields CDR1 SGHAT and CDR2 FQNNGV. This CDR3 contains 14 residues. The V end was cut by 5 bases, the J end by 2 bases, with 10 bases between. The CDR3 here is CASSPAGGNQPQHF. CDR3 DNA sequence: TGTGCCAGCAGCCCGGCGGGCGGCAATCAGCCCCAGCATTTT. Full variable domain (rest looked up from reference TRBV11-2 and TRBJ1-5): EAGVAQSPRYKIIEKRQSVAFWCNPISGHATLYWYQQILGQGPKLLIQFQNNGVVDDSQLPKDRFSAERLKGVDSTLKIQPAKLEDSAVYLCASSPAGGNQPQHFGDGTRLSIL.

The table lists this clonotype with many counts. The V and J genes are TRBV9 and TRBJ2-3; TRBD2 aligns across 13 bases. The CDR3 is 16 residues long. Per the germline V gene, CDR1 is SGDLS and CDR2 is YYNGEE. The ends lost 4 bases at V and 0 bases at J; junction bases unmatched: 2. The CDR3 reads CASSSGLAGSTDTQYF. CDR3 coding DNA: TGTGCCAGCAGCTCGGGACTAGCGGGAAGCACAGATACGCAGTATTTT. Complete variable domain (other parts from reference TRBV9 and TRBJ2-3): DSGVTQTPKHLITATGQRVTLRCSPRSGDLSVYWYQQSLDQGLQFLIQYYNGEERAKGNILERFSAQQFPDLHSELNLSSLELGDSALYFCASSSGLAGSTDTQYFGPGTRLTVL.

This clonotype was recorded at least ten times. The chain uses TRBV2 and TRBJ2-1, with TRBD2 as a possible D gene (6 bases). V lost 7 bases and J lost 4, with 11 bases in between. Germline-derived CDR1 and CDR2 are SNHLY and FYNNEI. The CDR3 totals 13 residues. This CDR3 reads CASILAAYNEQFF. The DNA for the CDR3 is TGTGCCAGCATTTTAGCGGCGTACAATGAGCAGTTCTTC.

This clonotype was counted at least ten times. In DNA, the CDR3 is TGTGCCAGCAGTTTCGGGGGTGCTGAAGCTTTCTTT. It encodes CASSFGGAEAFF. The V and J genes are TRBV28 and TRBJ1-1, with a tentative D call TRBD1 (5 bases). Germline V gene sequence: CDR1 MDHEN, CDR2 SYDVKM. The V and J ends lost 3 bases and 6 bases respectively, with 8 bases between them. The CDR3 contains 12 residues.

This clonotype was observed many times. V and J are TRBV20-1 and TRBJ1-2; possible D gene TRBD1, 6 bases. V shed 3 bases and J shed 8 bases, with 13 bases lying between them. Germline V CDR1 and CDR2: DFQATT, SNEGSKA (reference sequence). The CDR3 sequence is 12 residues long. The CDR3 region has the DNA TGCAGTGCTAGTGACAGGATCGAAGGCTACACCTTC. This encodes CSASDRIEGYTF.

In this sample, this clonotype turned up many times. CDR3 amino acids: CAIDRGFYEQYF. Written as DNA, the CDR3 is TGTGCCATCGACAGGGGATTCTACGAGCAGTACTTC. V and J are TRBV7-9 and TRBJ2-7; TRBD1 matches at 8 bases. The CDR3 totals 12 residues. CDR1 SEHNR and CDR2 FQNEAQ come from the germline V gene (reference sequence). V was pared by 10 bases and J by 3 bases, with 5 bases of the junction left unmatched. The full variable domain, its missing parts supplied by reference TRBV7-9 and TRBJ2-7, is DTGVSQNPRHKITKRGQNVTFRCDPISEHNRLYWYRQTLGQGPEFLTYFQNEAQLEKSRLLSDRFSAERPKGSFSTLEIQRTEQGDSAMYLCAIDRGFYEQYFGPGTRLTVT.

This clonotype was detected only a few times. Here the CDR3 DNA reads TGTGCCAGCGGCAAATCCGGGGCAGCTGAAGCTTTCTTT. The encoded protein is CASGKSGAAEAFF. The chain uses TRBV7-2 and TRBJ1-1, with D possibly being TRBD1 (5 bases). The CDR3 sequence is 13 residues long. V was pared by 8 bases and J by 6 bases, with 16 bases between. Germline lookup yields CDR1 SGHTA and CDR2 FQGNSA. The full variable domain, with the rest looked up from reference TRBV7-2 and TRBJ1-1, is GAGVSQSPSNKVTEKGKDVELRCDPISGHTALYWYRQSLGQGLEFLIYFQGNSAPDKSGLPSDRFSAERTGGSVSTLTIQRTQQEDSAVYLCASGKSGAAEAFFGQGTRLTVV.

This clonotype has more than one count but fewer than ten. V is TRBV3-1 and J is TRBJ2-1; D gene ambiguous. The CDR3 spans 15 residues. CDR1 is LGHDT, CDR2 YNNKEL, per germline (reference sequence). With 0 bases removed from V and 5 bases from J, the gap between germline ends came to 11 bases. The CDR3 spells CASSQDLRADNEQFF. Here the CDR3 DNA reads TGTGCCAGCAGCCAAGATTTGAGAGCCGACAATGAGCAGTTCTTC.

This chain connects TRBV14 to TRBJ1-4; perhaps TRBD1 as D (5 bases). Per the germline V gene, CDR1 is SGHDN and CDR2 is FVKESK. The CDR3 has 16 amino acids. V lost 4 bases and J lost 0, with 12 bases in between. CDR3 coding DNA: TGTGCCAGCAGCCGCTCCGGGGGAGCAACTAATGAAAAACTGTTTTTT. Translating it yields CASSRSGGATNEKLFF.

The rearrangement uses TRBV27 and TRBJ2-7; D is ambiguous. V dropped 0 bases and J dropped 5 bases, with 11 bases sitting between them. Germline CDR1 and CDR2: MNHEY and SMNVEV (reference sequence). The CDR3 is made up of 14 amino acids. In nucleotides, the CDR3 is TGTGCCAGCAGTTTATCTGGGTCGGTCGACGAGCAGTACTTC. It translates to CASSLSGSVDEQYF.

This clonotype showed up just a few times. The J gene is TRBJ1-2, the V gene TRBV20-1; D is ambiguous. This CDR3 contains 16 residues. Germline V lookup: CDR1 DFQATT, CDR2 SNEGSKA (reference sequence). V lost 2 bases and J lost 0, with 16 bases in between. The CDR3 nucleotides read TGCAGTGCTAGATTGGCAGGAACATATTCTAACTATGGCTACACCTTC. Protein product: CSARLAGTYSNYGYTF.